The 18 T cell receptor beta chains below come from one sample, sequenced in a study of CXCR3-negative and CXCR3-positive naive CD8 T cells. Researchers prepared the TRB cDNA libraries using 5' RACE with UMI labels. From the 5' RACE reads, TCRdb lists one entry per CDR3 protein and no DNA. This sample's table has roughly 50,000 distinct CDR3 sequences. The sample comprised memory CD8+ T cells from blood. The receptors were gathered from a human donor in good health. Some clones in this sample may be carry-over from other donors' samples.

V gene TRBV27 combines with J gene TRBJ2-3. The CDR3 is 14 residues long. CDR1 and CDR2 from the germline V gene are MNHEY and SMNVEV (reference sequence). CDR3 protein: CASSFYGSTDTQYF.

This chain joins TRBV5-6 and TRBJ2-3; TCRdb calls TRBD1, which cannot be checked without DNA. Germline loops: CDR1 SGHDT, CDR2 YYEEEE. The length of the CDR3 is 16 residues. The CDR3 sequence is CASSLLRDRGLDTQYF.

The chain carries TRBV29-1 and TRBJ2-7; lacking DNA, the TRBD2 call made by TCRdb goes unchecked. Germline lookup yields CDR1 SQVTM and CDR2 ANQGSEA. The CDR3 consists of 13 residues. CDR3: CSVEVAGVGEQYF.

V gene TRBV29-1 combines with J gene TRBJ1-1; TCRdb names TRBD1, which stays unverified in the absence of DNA. This CDR3 is 13 amino acids long. The germline gives CDR1 SQVTM, CDR2 ANQGSEA. The CDR3 loop reads CSVEDGGRTEAFF. Together with reference TRBV29-1 and TRBJ1-1, the CDR3 gives the full variable domain: SAVISQKPSRDICQRGTSLTIQCQVDSQVTMMFWYRQQPGQSLTLIATANQGSEATYESGFVIDKFPISRPNLTFSTLTVSNMSPEDSSIYLCSVEDGGRTEAFFGQGTRLTVV.

The chain recombines TRBV11-2 with TRBJ2-1; no DNA is available, so the TRBD1 call from TCRdb remains unchecked. From germline, CDR1 is SGHAT and CDR2 FQNNGV. The CDR3 is made up of 15 amino acids. The CDR3: CASSTVRDRHREQFF. Supplemented by reference TRBV11-2 and TRBJ2-1, the full variable domain reads EAGVAQSPRYKIIEKRQSVAFWCNPISGHATLYWYQQILGQGPKLLIQFQNNGVVDDSQLPKDRFSAERLKGVDSTLKIQPAKLEDSAVYLCASSTVRDRHREQFFGPGTRLTVL.

The gene calls are TRBV20-1 and TRBJ2-1. The germline CDR1 and CDR2 sequences are DFQATT and SNEGSKA (reference sequence). The CDR3 consists of 13 residues. The CDR3 reads CSARSAAYNEQFF.

The chain is built from TRBV7-9 and TRBJ1-1; TCRdb's D call of TRBD1 is untestable without DNA. Germline CDR1 and CDR2: SEHNR and FQNEAQ (reference sequence). This CDR3 comprises 17 residues. The CDR3 sequence: CASSLYSGGWGNTEAFF.

The CDR3 is CASSWSGHSALYNEQFF. The chain joins TRBV7-2 to TRBJ2-1; TCRdb picks TRBD2, but there is no DNA to check that call. Germline CDR1 reads SGHTA; CDR2 reads FQGNSA. CDR3 size: 17 residues.

J is TRBJ2-7 and V is TRBV28. The V gene's germline CDR1 is MDHEN and CDR2 SYDVKM. This CDR3 has 18 residues. The CDR3 spells CASSLSMTSSGVAYEQYF.

The V call is TRBV20-1, the J call TRBJ2-7; the TCRdb D gene call, TRBD2, has no DNA to confirm it. Germline V lookup: CDR1 DFQATT, CDR2 SNEGSKA (reference sequence). CDR3 size: 15 residues. CDR3 sequence reads: CSARGPGLAGVEQYF.

This chain links TRBV20-1 with TRBJ1-1. The germline gives CDR1 DFQATT, CDR2 SNEGSKA (reference sequence). This CDR3 has 12 residues. CDR3 sequence: CSVAHGDTEAFF.

The chain joins TRBV27 to TRBJ1-1; TCRdb's assignment of TRBD1 cannot be checked, as there is no DNA. Germline V lookup: CDR1 MNHEY, CDR2 SMNVEV (reference sequence). The CDR3 covers 15 residues. This CDR3 reads CASSIAAGGGTEAFF.

The chain carries TRBV7-9 and TRBJ2-1. The CDR3 loop spans 13 amino acids. Germline CDR1 reads SEHNR; CDR2 reads FQNEAQ (reference sequence). The CDR3 loop reads CARQLRSRGEQFF.

This chain connects TRBV5-5 to TRBJ1-3. This CDR3 is 14 amino acids long. Germline V CDR1 and CDR2: SGHKS, YYEKEE (reference sequence). CDR3 in amino acids: CASGNPSGDPRVYF.

The chain has TRBV20-1 and TRBJ2-2; the TRBD1 assignment by TCRdb is unverifiable without DNA. CDR3 size: 14 residues. The germline V gene encodes CDR1 DFQATT and CDR2 SNEGSKA (reference sequence). CDR3 sequence reads: CSAQGQRNTGELFF.

The rearrangement uses TRBV13 and TRBJ1-1. CDR3 length: 13 residues. Germline loops: CDR1 PRHDT, CDR2 FYEKMQ (reference sequence). Here the CDR3 reads CASSLGKNTEAFF. Complete variable domain (other parts from reference TRBV13 and TRBJ1-1): AAGVIQSPRHLIKEKRETATLKCYPIPRHDTVYWYQQGPGQDPQFLISFYEKMQSDKGSIPDRFSAQQFSDYHSELNMSSLELGDSALYFCASSLGKNTEAFFGQGTRLTVV.

The rearrangement links TRBV29-1 to TRBJ2-1; without DNA, the TCRdb call of TRBD1 cannot be checked. CDR1 is SQVTM, CDR2 ANQGSEA, per germline. There are 14 residues in the CDR3. CDR3 amino acids: CSDDGQDLPNEQFF.

This chain connects TRBV7-9 to TRBJ1-2. Germline-derived CDR1 and CDR2 are SEHNR and FQNEAQ (reference sequence). The CDR3 is 13 residues long. This CDR3 is CASSAGANYGYTF.